This T cell receptor (beta chain) was captured in a study of blood T cell repertoires in COVID-19. With 0 bases clipped from V and 7 bases from J, the junction kept 12 bases outside the gene matches. Germline V gene lookup returns CDR1 ENHRY and CDR2 SYGVKD. The CDR3 sequence is 18 residues long. Measured with immunoSEQ multiplex PCR; TCRdb has only the in-frame clones, and not every one. The table includes about 120,000 clones, around 90% detected once. The source of this sequence is a human donor in a cohort sampled during active COVID-19. The sample comprised peripheral blood. J is TRBJ1-6 and V is TRBV10-3; 7 positions match TRBD1. The CDR3 here is CAISESRLIGTENSPLHF. CDR3 in DNA: TGTGCCATCAGTGAGTCCCGTTTGATTGGGACAGAGAATTCACCCCTCCACTTT.